Detailed here is one T cell receptor beta chain. In the authors' workflow: Estimated nucleated cell counts came from reference gene primer amplification. TCRdb's copy holds only in-frame clones and misses some; the assay was immunoSEQ multiplex PCR. V, J and clone size reflect that table, while D and trimming were determined from the DNA. The data hold 70,000 to 95,000 clones, with 85% to 95% observed a single time. The sample belongs to a study of blood T cell repertoires in COVID-19. In the study overall: From the United States, Italy and Spain came samples of acute and convalescent COVID-19. T cells, B-cell-depleted T cells, or PBMCs supplied cDNA or gDNA.

Germline lookup yields CDR1 SGDLS and CDR2 YYNGEE. The germline V and J ends were trimmed by 7 bases and 0 bases, with 20 bases remaining between them. The CDR3 has 18 residues. The chain carries TRBV9 and TRBJ1-6, with D possibly matching TRBD1 (5 bases). This receptor was taken from a woman aged 60-75 years with active COVID-19. The sequenced sample consisted of peripheral blood. CDR3 sequence (DNA): TGTGCCAGCGCTGAAGGGAGCGCGGGGGGCTCCTATAATTCACCCCTCCACTTT. Its protein is CASAEGSAGGSYNSPLHF.